This T cell receptor (beta chain) came from a study of response to subunit inactivated influenza vaccine. TCRdb reprocessed the RT-PCR reads with MiXCR, giving one entry per CDR3 protein. The sample carries around 530,000 distinct CDR3 sequences, approximately 15% recorded once. CDR3 length equals 13 residues. V was clipped by 5 bases and J by 3 bases, with 11 bases between them. Germline loops: CDR1 SGHTA, CDR2 FQGNSA. This clonotype was seen a few times. The clonotype originates from a man between 50 and 69 years old who received an inactivated influenza vaccine. This chain connects TRBV7-2 to TRBJ2-7; D unclear. Sample: CD4+ T cells sorted from PBMCs, taken about 24 months after vaccination. DNA for the CDR3: TGTGCCAGCAGCCCCGACCGGTACTACGAGCAGTACTTC. It specifies CASSPDRYYEQYF.